The 8 T cell receptor beta chains reported below all come from one sample, sequenced in a study of molecular identifiers for immune sequencing clone quantification. TCRdb analysed the PCR reads with MiXCR anew, one entry per CDR3 protein. This table has 300,000 to 400,000 distinct CDR3 sequences, about a fifth appearing once. Sequencing was carried out using naive CD8+ T cells from blood, with Jurkat cell RNA spiked in. The subset is: FACS-sorted CD8+CD4-CCR7+CD45RA+ naive T cells. The source is a human donor in good health. Some libraries in this study had Jurkat cell RNA spiked in.

In the case of this clonotype: A much more abundant neighbour one base away suggests this may be a read error. The chain joins TRBV9 to TRBJ1-3; 12 nucleotides agree with TRBD1. V trimming: 4 bases; J trimming: 6 bases; junction bases outside the gene matches: 11. The CDR3 is made up of 17 amino acids. From germline, CDR1 is SGDLS and CDR2 YYNGEE. The CDR3 reads CASSLPKGTGGINTIYF. The DNA of the CDR3 is TGTGCCAGCAGCTTGCCGAAGGGGACAGGGGGCATAAACACCATATATTTT.

To note about this clonotype: A much larger clone lies a single base off, so this may be a read error. The DNA for the CDR3 is TGTGCCAGCAGCTTCCTACAGGGAGAACTTGGAGACACCATATATTTT. The encoded protein is CASSFLQGELGDTIYF. This chain uses TRBV7-2 with TRBJ1-3; a possible D gene is TRBD1 (6 bases). Germline values: CDR1 SGHTA, CDR2 FQGNSA. This CDR3 spans 16 amino acids.

In regard to this clonotype: At one end the junction does not follow the germline gene, possibly because of a read error. Here the CDR3 reads CAGSYFKQGNGELFF. CDR3 nucleotide sequence: TGTGCCGGCAGTTACTTCAAACAGGGTAACGGGGAGCTGTTTTTT. This chain uses TRBV6-5 with TRBJ2-2; tentatively, D is TRBD1 (6 bases). Germline V CDR1 and CDR2: MNHEY, SVGAGI. The CDR3 extends over 15 amino acids.

Points on this clonotype: Relative to the germline gene, one junction end is altered; a read error may explain this. This chain links TRBV5-3 with TRBJ2-7; 11 bases line up with TRBD2. TRBV5-3 is an ORF; its function is uncertain. The CDR3 length is 15 residues. This CDR3 is CASSISGGVFNEQCF. For the CDR3, the DNA is TGTGCCAGCAGCATTAGCGGGGGGGTATTTAACGAGCAGTGCTTC.

This clonotype was detected ten times or more. This chain joins TRBV4-2 and TRBJ2-1; TRBD2 is a possible D gene (6 bases). In germline, CDR1 is LGHNA, CDR2 YNFKEQ. The CDR3 has 18 residues. Trimming shortened V by 0 bases and J by 3 bases, and 18 bases separated the two germline ends. The CDR3 loop is CASSQEDWGSGVYNEQFF. CDR3 coding DNA: TGTGCCAGCAGCCAAGAGGATTGGGGTAGCGGAGTCTACAATGAGCAGTTCTTC.

This clonotype has just a few counts. The chain is built from TRBV6-2 or TRBV6-3 and TRBJ2-5; 8 bases match TRBD1. The CDR3 sequence is 15 residues long. V shed 6 bases, J shed 2 bases, and the junction held 8 bases outside the gene matches. Germline loops: CDR1 MNHEY, CDR2 SVGEGT. CDR3 loop: CASRIWTGSQETQYF. As DNA, the CDR3 is TGTGCCAGCAGGATATGGACAGGGTCACAAGAGACCCAGTACTTC.

On this clonotype itself: This clone may be a read error of a much larger clone one base away. V and J are TRBV9 and TRBJ2-3, with a tentative D call TRBD2 (7 bases). The V gene's germline CDR1 is SGDLS and CDR2 YYNGEE. CDR3 length: 16 residues. CDR3: CASSVEGGLDTDTQCF. CDR3 in DNA: TGTGCCAGCAGCGTAGAGGGGGGGCTTGACACAGATACGCAGTGTTTT. Filled out from reference TRBV9 and TRBJ2-3, the complete variable domain reads DSGVTQTPKHLITATGQRVTLRCSPRSGDLSVYWYQQSLDQGLQFLIQYYNGEERAKGNILERFSAQQFPDLHSELNLSSLELGDSALYFCASSVEGGLDTDTQCFGPGTRLTVL.

In its sample, this clonotype was seen many times. The J gene is TRBJ2-5, the V gene TRBV29-1; TRBD2 is a possible D gene (5 bases). CDR1 SQVTM and CDR2 ANQGSEA come from the germline V gene. V was cut by 0 bases and J by 4 bases, with 15 bases left in between. The CDR3 loop spans 15 amino acids. CDR3 amino acids: CSVEDARETTETQYF. For the CDR3, the DNA is TGCAGCGTTGAAGATGCTAGGGAGACCACAGAGACCCAGTACTTC. Drawing the rest from reference TRBV29-1 and TRBJ2-5, the complete variable domain is SAVISQKPSRDICQRGTSLTIQCQVDSQVTMMFWYRQQPGQSLTLIATANQGSEATYESGFVIDKFPISRPNLTFSTLTVSNMSPEDSSIYLCSVEDARETTETQYFGPGTRLLVL.